This TCR beta chain was recorded in a study of CD8+CD57+ T cells in acquired aplastic anemia. Genomic DNA acted as the template from which TCR beta VDJ combination and CDR3 sequence profiling were carried out. TCRdb passed the reads through MiXCR, listing each CDR3 protein once. This sample has about half a million distinct CDR3 sequences; around a third occur once, and the top ten carry less than 1%. Previously, flow cytometry had revealed CD8+CD57+ cell expansion in the patients chosen for sequencing. Between the trimmed V and J ends, which lost 2 bases and 0 bases, there was a span of 10 bases. The CDR3 has 14 residues. Germline CDR1 is GTSNPN and CDR2 is SVGIG (reference sequence). This clonotype occurred a few times.

This clonotype was sampled from a human donor with aplastic anemia. Sequencing input: sorted CD4+, CD8+, or CD8+CD57+ T cells (not recorded which) from PBMCs. The chain recombines TRBV30 with TRBJ1-2; tentative D call: TRBD1 (5 bases). CDR3 residues: CAWSPGIANYGYTF. CDR3 nucleotides: TGTGCCTGGAGTCCAGGGATAGCTAACTATGGCTACACCTTC.